The next 30 T cell receptor beta chains were all read from a single sample in a study of low-dose radiotherapy and immunotherapy resistance in tumors. Stated time point: before trial treatment. Gene-specific TRAV and TRBV primers were used for first-strand cDNA, covering alpha and beta chains. PCR amplification of the TCRs was performed with Phusion for approximately 20 PCR cycles, and it relied on a constant-region primer together with a V-primer adapter. TCRdb recomputed calls from the reads with MiXCR, one row per CDR3 protein. The sample consists of roughly 76,000 distinct CDR3 sequences, approximately 20% of them appearing once. The sequencing here drew on PBMCs, taken before treatment. Every receptor here comes from a male donor with prostate cancer.

As for this clonotype: This probably arose from a read error, given a far larger clone one base away. The chain carries TRBV3-1 and TRBJ2-1, with D perhaps TRBD1 or TRBD2 (5 bases each). The V gene's germline CDR1 is LGHDT and CDR2 YNNKEL (reference sequence). This CDR3 is built from 19 residues. The CDR3 spells CGTSLSGTGFSSPYNEQFF. In DNA form, the CDR3 reads TGTGGCACCAGTCTCTCCGGGACCGGATTTTCTAGTCCCTACAATGAGCAGTTCTTC.

In this sample, this clonotype turned up many times. The gene calls are TRBV7-9 and TRBJ2-5; possible D gene TRBD2, 6 bases. Per germline, CDR1 SEHNR and CDR2 FQNEAQ (reference sequence). The length of the CDR3 is 14 residues. V was pared by 4 bases and J by 5 bases, with 14 bases between. This CDR3 reads CASSSRGGVETQYF. In DNA form, the CDR3 reads TGTGCCAGCAGCTCGCGGGGAGGTGTGGAGACCCAGTACTTC.

The rearrangement joins TRBV12-3 or TRBV12-4 to TRBJ2-7, with D perhaps being TRBD1 or TRBD2 (5 bases each). V lost 7 bases and J lost 4, with 17 bases in between. CDR3 length: 14 amino acids. The CDR3 is CASTFTGGDYEQYF. CDR3 nucleotides: TGTGCCAGCACCTTTACTGGGGGAGATTACGAGCAGTACTTC.

The chain has TRBV5-1 and TRBJ1-1; no clear D. Germline values: CDR1 SGHRS, CDR2 YFSETQ. The V gene lost 0 bases and the J gene lost 5 bases, with 8 bases spanning the gap. This CDR3 comprises 13 residues. The CDR3: CASSLGGGTEAFF. In nucleotides, the CDR3 is TGCGCCAGCAGCTTGGGAGGTGGGACTGAAGCTTTCTTT.

This clonotype appeared many times. The V and J genes are TRBV18 and TRBJ2-1; D remains ambiguous. The ends were cut back, 3 bases at V and 7 bases at J, with 7 bases in the middle. From germline, CDR1 is KGHSH and CDR2 LQKENI. This CDR3 comprises 12 residues. CDR3 nucleotide sequence: TGTGCCAGCTCACCCAGTCTGAATGAGCAGTTCTTC. Translated, it gives CASSPSLNEQFF.

This clonotype was observed at least ten times. The genes are TRBV28 and TRBJ2-2; no clear D. Germline CDR1 MDHEN, CDR2 SYDVKM. V lost 8 bases, J lost 3 bases, and 10 bases lay in between. The CDR3 runs to 13 residues. This CDR3 is CASCRHDTGELFF. DNA for the CDR3: TGTGCCAGCTGCCGACATGACACCGGGGAGCTGTTTTTT.

This clonotype was counted many times. The chain employs TRBV18 and TRBJ1-6, with 7 positions matching TRBD1. This CDR3 contains 15 residues. Germline values: CDR1 KGHSH, CDR2 LQKENI. The V segment lost 6 bases and the J segment 6 bases; nucleotides outside the gene matches: 8. The CDR3 loop reads CASSPGTAINSPLHF. CDR3 bases: TGTGCCAGCTCCCCCGGGACAGCTATTAATTCACCCCTCCACTTT. Drawing the rest from reference TRBV18 and TRBJ1-6, the complete variable domain is NAGVMQNPRHLVRRRGQEARLRCSPMKGHSHVYWYRQLPEEGLKFMVYLQKENIIDESGMPKERFSAEFPKEGPSILRIQQVVRGDSAAYFCASSPGTAINSPLHFGNGTRLTVT.

In this sample, this clonotype turned up many times. The CDR3 region is CASSSSFDRGAMNTEAFF. In nucleotides, the CDR3 is TGTGCCAGCAGTTCGTCATTTGACAGGGGCGCAATGAACACTGAAGCTTTCTTT. The J gene is TRBJ1-1, the V gene TRBV6-2 or TRBV6-3, with 8 bases lining up with TRBD1. With 4 bases clipped from V and 0 bases from J, the junction kept 13 bases outside the gene matches. The germline V gene has CDR1 MNHEY and CDR2 SVGEGT. This CDR3 is 18 amino acids long.

This clonotype was detected many times. This chain connects TRBV6-2 or TRBV6-3 to TRBJ1-3; TRBD1 is a possible D gene (6 bases). The CDR3 contains 14 residues. Trimming stripped 5 bases from V and 3 bases from J, with 11 bases between. CDR1 is MNHEY and CDR2 is SVGEGT in the germline V gene. The CDR3 region is CASSPLGGGNTIYF. The DNA of the CDR3 is TGTGCCAGCAGTCCCCTAGGGGGTGGAAACACCATATATTTT.

The table lists this clonotype with many counts. V and J are TRBV28 and TRBJ2-3, with 8 bases matching TRBD2. Germline V gene data show CDR1 as MDHEN and CDR2 as SYDVKM. V dropped 6 bases and J dropped 1; count of bases not matched to a gene: 21. The CDR3 has 20 amino acids. This CDR3 is CASRPQPGLVLVLGTDTQYF. The CDR3 region has the DNA TGTGCCAGCAGGCCTCAACCGGGACTAGTTTTGGTTTTAGGCACAGATACGCAGTATTTT.

In this sample, this clonotype turned up many times. The V and J genes are TRBV5-1 and TRBJ2-3; 11 positions agree with TRBD2. This CDR3 has 17 amino acids. V lost 0 bases, J lost 4 bases, and 7 bases stayed unmatched. Germline assignment: CDR1 SGHRS and CDR2 YFSETQ. This chain's CDR3 is CASSLDRLAGRADTQYF. The CDR3 nucleotides are TGCGCCAGCAGCTTGGATCGACTAGCGGGAAGGGCAGATACGCAGTATTTT.

This clonotype appeared many times. V is TRBV29-1 and J is TRBJ2-5, with 8 bases fitting TRBD2. V gave up 4 bases and J gave up 10 bases; unmatched junction bases: 11. Per germline, CDR1 SQVTM and CDR2 ANQGSEA. There are 13 residues in the CDR3. The CDR3 nucleotides read TGCAGCGTTGCCCCGACTAGCGCCGGTATCCAGTACTTC. Its translation: CSVAPTSAGIQYF. The full variable domain, rest sourced from reference TRBV29-1 and TRBJ2-5, is SAVISQKPSRDICQRGTSLTIQCQVDSQVTMMFWYRQQPGQSLTLIATANQGSEATYESGFVIDKFPISRPNLTFSTLTVSNMSPEDSSIYLCSVAPTSAGIQYFGPGTRLLVL.

About this clonotype: A much bigger clone sits one base away, suggesting this may be a read error. The chain is built from TRBV14 and TRBJ1-1, with 9 nucleotides matching TRBD1. The CDR3 extends over 14 amino acids. CDR1 and CDR2 (germline): SGHDN, FVKESK. The CDR3 sequence is CASSRQGVYTGAFF. The CDR3 nucleotides read TGTGCCAGCAGCCGACAGGGGGTCTACACTGGAGCTTTCTTT.

The chain couples TRBV4-1 to TRBJ2-3, with 8 bases aligning to TRBD1. The V gene's germline CDR1 is MGHRA and CDR2 YSYEKL. With V trimmed by 1 base and J by 3 bases, 6 bases remained unmatched. The CDR3 covers 16 residues. The CDR3 sequence is CASSQVPGGVTDTQYF. The DNA for the CDR3 is TGCGCCAGCAGCCAAGTTCCAGGGGGCGTGACAGATACGCAGTATTTT.

This chain links TRBV5-1 with TRBJ2-3, with 8 bases that match TRBD1. The ends lost 4 bases at V and 5 bases at J; junction bases unmatched: 6. This CDR3 region has 14 residues. In germline, CDR1 is SGHRS, CDR2 YFSETQ. CDR3 in DNA: TGCGCCAGCAGCATCGGACAGGGCAAAGATACGCAGTATTTT. It specifies CASSIGQGKDTQYF. The whole variable domain, filled in from reference TRBV5-1 and TRBJ2-3, reads KAGVTQTPRYLIKTRGQQVTLSCSPISGHRSVSWYQQTPGQGLQFLFEYFSETQRNKGNFPGRFSGRQFSNSRSEMNVSTLELGDSALYLCASSIGQGKDTQYFGPGTRLTVL.

In its sample, this clonotype was seen many times. The chain carries TRBV7-9 and TRBJ1-5; 9 positions agree with TRBD1. The germline CDR1 and CDR2 sequences are SEHNR and FQNEAQ (reference sequence). There are 17 residues in the CDR3. J gave up 3 bases and V 1 base, and 7 bases lay outside the gene matches. The CDR3: CASSLGVGTGNNQPQHF. CDR3 coding DNA: TGTGCCAGCAGCTTAGGCGTTGGGACAGGGAACAATCAGCCCCAGCATTTT.

This clonotype was recorded many times. The rearrangement links TRBV29-1 to TRBJ2-3; TRBD2 matches 10 bases. The germline CDR1 and CDR2 sequences are SQVTM and ANQGSEA. The CDR3 spans 13 residues. V dropped 4 bases and J dropped 6; count of bases not matched to a gene: 4. The CDR3 spells CSVASGSGDTQYF. The CDR3, as DNA: TGCAGCGTTGCTAGCGGGAGCGGCGATACGCAGTATTTT.

The J gene is TRBJ2-7, the V gene TRBV19; 7 nucleotides agree with TRBD2. The CDR3 spans 14 residues. J lost 3 bases, V lost 5 bases, and 7 bases had no gene match. CDR1 and CDR2 from the germline V gene are LNHDA and SQIVND (reference sequence). CDR3 sequence (DNA): TGTGCCAGTAGTTGGGGGAGCGGGAACTACGAGCAGTACTTC. Its protein product is CASSWGSGNYEQYF.

This clonotype was counted many times. The chain couples TRBV7-9 to TRBJ1-6; 9 bases agree with TRBD1. The ends lost 4 bases at V and 12 bases at J; junction bases unmatched: 10. The germline CDR1 and CDR2 sequences are SEHNR and FQNEAQ (reference sequence). The CDR3 is 15 amino acids. In DNA, the CDR3 is TGTGCCAGCAGCTCACCGGGACAGGGTCTAGTACCCCTCCACTTT. It translates to CASSSPGQGLVPLHF.

Many counts were recorded for this clonotype. The chain links TRBV7-2 to TRBJ2-3; 11 bases agree with TRBD2. Per germline, CDR1 SGHTA and CDR2 FQGNSA. V shed 1 base, J shed 6 bases, and the junction held 9 bases outside the gene matches. The CDR3 length is 17 residues. The CDR3 DNA is TGTGCCAGCAGCTTAGTAGGACTAGCGGGTTCCGGGGATACGCAGTATTTT. As protein: CASSLVGLAGSGDTQYF.

The table lists this clonotype with many counts. The gene calls are TRBV5-1 and TRBJ2-6; D is unclear. Trimming removed 6 bases from V and 7 bases from J, with 17 bases in between. This CDR3 spans 15 amino acids. Germline V gene sequence: CDR1 SGHRS, CDR2 YFSETQ. CDR3 residues: CASTPTYAGANVLTF. In DNA form, the CDR3 reads TGCGCCAGCACCCCAACCTACGCAGGAGCCAACGTCCTGACTTTC.

This clonotype was recorded at least ten times. This chain joins TRBV20-1 and TRBJ2-7, with D possibly TRBD2 on 5 matching bases. Germline loops: CDR1 DFQATT, CDR2 SNEGSKA (reference sequence). Trimming removed 3 bases from V and 1 base from J, with 19 bases in between. This CDR3 is 16 amino acids long. CDR3 nucleotide sequence: TGCAGTGCTAGCCCAATCACCGGGGTTAGGTCCTACGAGCAGTACTTC. This encodes CSASPITGVRSYEQYF.

This clonotype was recorded only once. A read error likely explains this, since a far larger clone differs by one base. This chain uses TRBV13 with TRBJ1-5; no clear D. Germline lookup yields CDR1 PRHDT and CDR2 FYEKMQ (reference sequence). This CDR3 region has 14 residues. V lost 4 bases and J 3 bases, leaving 10 bases between the germline ends. DNA for the CDR3: TGTGCCAGCAGCTACGTACACACCAATCAGCCCCAGCATTTT. Translated: CASSYVHTNQPQHF.

The table lists this clonotype with many counts. V usage is TRBV28 and J usage is TRBJ2-4; D perhaps matches TRBD2 (5 bases). This CDR3 comprises 16 residues. V was clipped by 2 bases and J by 1 base, with 12 bases between them. CDR1 is MDHEN and CDR2 is SYDVKM in the germline V gene. This chain's CDR3 is CASSLIPREAKNIQYF. CDR3 coding DNA: TGTGCCAGCAGTTTAATCCCTAGGGAGGCCAAAAACATTCAGTACTTC.

This clonotype occurred many times. V usage is TRBV4-2 and J usage is TRBJ2-7; possibly TRBD2 for D (6 bases). The germline gives CDR1 LGHNA, CDR2 YNFKEQ. This CDR3 is 14 amino acids long. V lost 0 bases and J lost 3, with 9 bases in between. In nucleotides, the CDR3 is TGTGCCAGCAGCCAAGATCTGACTAGCTACGAGCAGTACTTC. Protein: CASSQDLTSYEQYF.

In this sample, this clonotype turned up many times. This rearrangement joins TRBV28 to TRBJ1-4; D might be TRBD1 (6 bases). V gave up 6 bases and J gave up 6 bases, with 14 bases separating them. The CDR3 contains 14 residues. CDR1 is MDHEN and CDR2 is SYDVKM in the germline V gene. The CDR3 loop reads CASRGAGGDEKLFF. For the CDR3, the DNA is TGTGCCAGCAGGGGAGCGGGGGGCGATGAAAAACTGTTTTTT.

This clonotype was observed many times. This rearrangement joins TRBV6-6 to TRBJ2-7; weak D call: TRBD2 (6 bases). This CDR3 is 15 amino acids long. Germline assignment: CDR1 MNHNY and CDR2 SVGAGI (reference sequence). V lost 6 bases and J lost 0, with 15 bases in between. The CDR3 sequence is CASRSPGLSSYEQYF. The DNA of the CDR3 is TGTGCCAGCAGGTCACCGGGACTGAGCTCCTACGAGCAGTACTTC.

Many counts were recorded for this clonotype. The genes are TRBV20-1 and TRBJ2-5; D uncertain. Germline CDR1 is DFQATT and CDR2 is SNEGSKA (reference sequence). The length of the CDR3 is 13 residues. Deletions cut 0 bases from V and 1 base from J, with 6 bases between. CDR3 nucleotides: TGCAGTGCTAGAGATAGCATCCAAGAGACCCAGTACTTC. Amino acids: CSARDSIQETQYF.

This clonotype was detected many times. This chain links TRBV29-1 with TRBJ1-1; 7 bases match TRBD1. The germline CDR1 and CDR2 sequences are SQVTM and ANQGSEA. The CDR3 sequence is 14 residues long. Unmatched junction bases numbered 6, after V lost 4 bases and J lost 1 base. The CDR3 loop reads CSVAPTGQNTEAFF. The CDR3 DNA sequence: TGCAGCGTTGCACCGACAGGGCAGAACACTGAAGCTTTCTTT.

This clonotype was recorded many times. The chain combines TRBV25-1 with TRBJ1-1, with 8 bases lining up with TRBD1. Germline V gene data show CDR1 as MGHDK and CDR2 as SYGVNS. CDR3 length equals 14 residues. V dropped 3 bases and J dropped 4; count of bases not matched to a gene: 4. CDR3 amino acids: CASSDSTGATEAFF. CDR3 nucleotide sequence: TGTGCCAGCAGTGACTCGACAGGGGCCACTGAAGCTTTCTTT.